This T cell receptor (beta chain) was sequenced for a study of naive CD8 T cells in extremely preterm neonates. Study summary: Reported adult age range differs: about 23-55 years versus roughly 18-55 years.

Profiling relied on immunoSEQ multiplex PCR, and the TCRdb table lists in-frame clones only, not all of them. The sample contains around 6,000 clones, approximately 96% of which appear only once. Study-wide findings and caveats: Preterm neonates had significantly lower iChao1 richness than other age groups.

Germline V gene data show CDR1 as SEHNR and CDR2 as FQNEAQ (reference sequence). With 5 bases removed from V and 7 bases from J, the gap between germline ends came to 12 bases. The CDR3 has 12 amino acids. Sorted cells: live naive CD8+ T cells, CD45RA+CCR7+, Annexin V-negative. To note about this clone: Its antigen is currently unknown.

This chain links TRBV7-9 with TRBJ2-7; no reliable D call. The sample was naive CD8+ T cells from blood. The sequence derives from a human donor in good health. This CDR3 is CASSHSIAEQYF. The CDR3 coding sequence is TGTGCCAGCAGCCATTCCATCGCGGAGCAGTACTTC.